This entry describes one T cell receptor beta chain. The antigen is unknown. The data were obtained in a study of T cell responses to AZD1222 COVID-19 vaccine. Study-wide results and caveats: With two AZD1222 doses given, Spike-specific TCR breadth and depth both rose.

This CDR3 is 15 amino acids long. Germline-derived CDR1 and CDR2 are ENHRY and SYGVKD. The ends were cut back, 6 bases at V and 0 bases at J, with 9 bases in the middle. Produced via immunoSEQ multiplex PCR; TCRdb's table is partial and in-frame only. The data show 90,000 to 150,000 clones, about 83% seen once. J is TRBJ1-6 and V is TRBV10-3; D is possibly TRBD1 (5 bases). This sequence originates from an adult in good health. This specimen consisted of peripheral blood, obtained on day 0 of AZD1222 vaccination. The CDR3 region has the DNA TGTGCCATCAGGGGGGAAAGCTCCTATAATTCACCCCTCCACTTT. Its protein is CAIRGESSYNSPLHF.